This T cell receptor beta chain was recorded in a study of PD-1 blockade in classical Hodgkin lymphoma. V lost 5 bases and J lost 5, with 24 bases in between. The CDR3 has 17 residues. CDR1 MNHEY and CDR2 SMNVEV come from the germline V gene (reference sequence). Clones were sequenced by immunoSEQ multiplex PCR, and TCRdb holds only the in-frame ones, with some missing. The sample contains roughly 20,000 clones, roughly four fifths of which appear only once. Relapse after autologous stem cell transplantation occurred in every patient, and brentuximab vedotin exposure varied. The clonotype originates from a human donor with classical Hodgkin lymphoma. This specimen consisted of peripheral blood mononuclear cells (PBMCs), obtained before the second cycle of nivolumab. The chain has TRBV27 and TRBJ1-1, with a weak D call TRBD1 (6 bases). The CDR3 region has the DNA TGTGCCAGCAGTCCAATTCCGGGACAAGTGGTTAAAACTGAAGCTTTCTTT. Its protein product is CASSPIPGQVVKTEAFF.